This TCR beta chain was recorded in a study of T cells after yellow fever vaccination (dated by TCRdb to the late 2010s). In terms of the full investigation: The SMART-Seq v4 Ultra Low Input RNA kit was used to prepare libraries from fractions with low cell numbers. Two healthy male donors made up the cohort, one aged 18 to 30 years and the other aged 30 to 39 years. Blood samples were taken at several timepoints before and after primary and secondary immunization, and bulk PBMC replicates and cell subsets were isolated. To follow T-cell clones before and after both primary and booster YFV17D yellow fever vaccination, bulk TCR alpha and beta repertoires underwent longitudinal sequencing. What the work shows at the level of the full study, not this receptor alone: Because abundant contaminating clonotypes from the bulk population could be contained in FACS-sorted repertoires, computational filtering was required. Compared with the primary T-cell response, the secondary T-cell response was weaker but faster, peaking on day 5 rather than day 15. Because only two donors were included in the study, the extent to which the findings can be generalized is limited. Most clones expanded after primary vaccination (almost 98% of CD4 and around 89% of CD8) were re-detected after the booster, suggesting that broad memory maintenance occurred. A small fraction of clonotypes appeared in both the CD4 and CD8 compartments, likely as a result of convergent recombination.

Instrument used: Illumina NovaSeq 6000. Synthesis of TCR cDNA relied on 5'RACE template switching, a step that introduced a universal primer site along with unique molecular identifiers. Priming for cDNA synthesis came from both the TCR alpha and TCR beta constant segments. Library amplification used two PCR steps, and the second PCR step added sample barcodes and sequencing adapters. Sequencing of libraries was done on Illumina HiSeq 2500 (2x100 bp) or NovaSeq (2x150 bp). The source study handled its data this way. MIGEC handled demultiplexing of reads and collapsing into UMI consensus sequences, while MiXCR performed V(D)J alignment. Clonotypes responding to the vaccine were identified with edgeR on replicate PBMC samples, with the criteria of FDR below 0.01 and a log2 fold change above 5 up to day 15. Bulk clonotypes were assigned CD4 or CD8 identity according to which sequenced CD4 or CD8 repertoire held them at higher abundance. Starting from the raw public reads, TCRdb applied fastp trimming at Q25, assembled clones with MiXCR and retained in-frame beta chains. When rows share a CDR3 protein, they turn into one entry using the most common DNA and genes. The V and J calls reflect TCRdb's pipeline rather than the authors' work. This sample gives just over 300,000 distinct CDR3 sequences in total; roughly 3.5% of them show up just once. The ten largest clonotypes hold around 22% of the sample.

The treatment or condition label for this specimen denotes: live attenuated yellow fever vaccine strain. At each blood-draw timepoint, two biological replicates of bulk PBMCs were collected. A standard Ficoll-Paque protocol was used to isolate PBMCs from peripheral blood. RNA was extracted with TriZol from bulk PBMCs, CD4 and CD8 fractions, and dextramer-positive and dextramer-negative fractions. This clonotype was recorded many times. This clone's antigen is unknown. No quality values exist for individual bases; no much larger clone is one base distant. The germline V gene specifies KGHSH as CDR1 and LQKENI as CDR2. At the junction V is shortened by 7 bases and J by 0 bases, with 12 bases in between. The CDR3, cysteine through phenylalanine, is 14 amino acids long. Kept here is only the CDR3 DNA, which spans 42 bases and is read in frame from base 1.

The sequencing here drew on PBMCs, taken on the day of the yellow fever booster vaccination. The V gene is TRBV18 and the J gene is TRBJ1-1; the D gene cannot be resolved reliably. The TCR originated in a man between 18 and 29 years old who received the YFV17D yellow fever vaccine. Here the CDR3 is given as CASLASRVNTEAFF. The DNA sequence reads TGTGCCAGCTTAGCATCTCGGGTGAACACTGAAGCTTTCTTT.